The entry below gives a single T cell receptor (beta chain) sequence along with its context. Its cognate antigen is unknown. Researchers ran the PCR with 60 Vbeta and 13 Jbeta primers. Original processing methods: Approximately 79 million unique TCR beta chains, roughly 11 million of them shared, were counted by a later analysis. Sequenced by immunoSEQ multiplex PCR; TCRdb stores in-frame clones only, minus some. The V and J calls and the clone size are those of that table, but D and trimming were determined from the DNA. The sample lists about 210,000 clones; 75% to 80% were seen once. The entry originates in a study of cytomegalovirus exposure and HLA in healthy donors. Per the germline V gene, CDR1 is SNHLY and CDR2 is FYNNEI. V was cut by 4 bases and J by 10 bases, with 11 bases left in between. There are 12 residues in the CDR3. Study conclusions and caveats: It was assumed in the presence/absence analyses that sequencing depth was roughly uniform across donors. In a later analysis, TCR beta V- and J-gene trimming was associated with a missense DCLRE1C variant.

This chain joins TRBV2 and TRBJ2-1; tentative D call: TRBD1 (6 bases). The sequenced sample was PBMCs. This clonotype originated in a male donor in good health and CMV-seronegative. DNA of the CDR3: TGTGCCAGCAGTGGGGACACTGGGGAGCAGTTCTTC. Its translation is CASSGDTGEQFF.